Below, 20 T cell receptor beta chains from the same sample are listed, as sequenced in a study of blood T cell repertoires in COVID-19. Profiled with immunoSEQ multiplex PCR; TCRdb holds only in-frame clones, not every one. The sample records under 200,000 clones, roughly 84% being singletons. Sequencing was performed on peripheral blood. These receptors all come from a human donor in a cohort sampled during active COVID-19.

V and J are TRBV19 and TRBJ2-7, with 9 bases that match TRBD1. The J segment lost 2 bases and the V segment lost 4 bases, leaving 3 bases of the junction unmatched. Germline assignment: CDR1 LNHDA and CDR2 SQIVND (reference sequence). This CDR3 spans 14 amino acids. CDR3 amino acids: CASSKDRGPYEQYF. For the CDR3, the DNA is TGTGCCAGTAGTAAGGACAGGGGTCCCTACGAGCAGTACTTC.

This chain joins TRBV7-2 and TRBJ2-3, with TRBD2 identical over 13 bases. The CDR3 contains 15 residues. V was pared by 4 bases and J by 6 bases, with 4 bases of the junction left unmatched. Germline assignment: CDR1 SGHTA and CDR2 FQGNSA. The CDR3 nucleotides are TGTGCCAGCAGCTCAGGACTAGCGGGAGCGGATACGCAGTATTTT. Translation gives CASSSGLAGADTQYF.

In the case of this clone: Other DNA sequences within the sample encode an identical CDR3. The chain links TRBV3-1 (or the pseudogene TRBV3-2) to TRBJ1-2; 10 bases line up with TRBD1. The CDR3 sequence is 14 residues long. CDR1 is LGHDT, CDR2 YNNKEL, per germline (reference sequence). Germline trimming cut 4 bases from V and 5 bases from J; bases unmatched to any gene: 4. The CDR3 loop is CASSPGTGEYGYTF. CDR3 nucleotide sequence: TGTGCCAGCAGCCCCGGGACAGGGGAATATGGCTACACCTTC.

V gene TRBV3-1 (or the pseudogene TRBV3-2) combines with J gene TRBJ2-7; 7 nucleotides line up with TRBD2. The junction had 11 bases not matched to a gene; V was cut back by 2 bases and J by 1 base. The CDR3 totals 17 residues. Germline loops: CDR1 LGHDT, CDR2 YNNKEL (reference sequence). The CDR3 reads CASSQTPSGGRSYEQYF. DNA for the CDR3: TGTGCCAGCAGCCAAACCCCCTCGGGCGGGAGATCCTACGAGCAGTACTTC.

The rearrangement joins TRBV30 to TRBJ1-2; 10 bases line up with TRBD1. This CDR3 has 13 amino acids. With V trimmed by 4 bases and J by 8 bases, 7 bases remained unmatched. Germline CDR1 is GTSNPN and CDR2 is SVGIG (reference sequence). As DNA, the CDR3 is TGTGCCTGGACGGCCGGACAGGGGGACGGCTACACCTTC. Translated, it gives CAWTAGQGDGYTF. Full variable domain (remainder filled in from reference TRBV30 and TRBJ1-2): SQTIHQWPATLVQPVGSPLSLECTVEGTSNPNLYWYRQAAGRGLQLLFYSVGIGQISSEVPQNLSASRPQDRQFILSSKKLLLSDSGFYLCAWTAGQGDGYTFGSGTRLTVV.

V gene TRBV6-5 combines with J gene TRBJ1-5; 10 nucleotides line up with TRBD1. This CDR3 contains 15 residues. V dropped 5 bases and J dropped 6; count of bases not matched to a gene: 7. Germline V lookup: CDR1 MNHEY, CDR2 SVGAGI. The chain's CDR3 is CASSLGQGGGQPQHF. In DNA form, the CDR3 reads TGTGCCAGCAGTCTTGGACAGGGGGGAGGTCAGCCCCAGCATTTT.

This chain links TRBV29-1 with TRBJ1-4, with a tentative D call TRBD1 (5 bases). Germline CDR1 is SQVTM and CDR2 is ANQGSEA. This CDR3 comprises 14 residues. V was trimmed by 6 bases and J by 8 bases, leaving 19 bases between them. The DNA of the CDR3 is TGCAGCGTCAGTCGGGGGTCACAGAAAGAAAAACTGTTTTTT. It specifies CSVSRGSQKEKLFF.

The rearrangement joins TRBV7-9 to TRBJ2-1; 7 bases map to TRBD2. The CDR3 consists of 17 residues. The V gene's germline CDR1 is SEHNR and CDR2 FQNEAQ (reference sequence). With V trimmed by 1 base and J by 3 bases, 9 bases remained unmatched. CDR3 residues: CASSLGVLASHYNEQFF. The CDR3 coding sequence is TGTGCCAGCAGCTTAGGTGTACTAGCGAGTCACTACAATGAGCAGTTCTTC. Complete variable domain (other parts from reference TRBV7-9 and TRBJ2-1): DTGVSQNPRHKITKRGQNVTFRCDPISEHNRLYWYRQTLGQGPEFLTYFQNEAQLEKSRLLSDRFSAERPKGSFSTLEIQRTEQGDSAMYLCASSLGVLASHYNEQFFGPGTRLTVL.

This rearrangement joins TRBV2 to TRBJ2-7, with 7 positions matching TRBD2. The germline V gene encodes CDR1 SNHLY and CDR2 FYNNEI. V shed 7 bases, J shed 5 bases, and the junction held 14 bases outside the gene matches. There are 15 residues in the CDR3. The CDR3 DNA follows: TGTGCCAGCAAAGGGAACGGGAGGACCACCCACGAGCAGTACTTC. Protein: CASKGNGRTTHEQYF.

This sequence joins TRBV18 and TRBJ2-7; TRBD1 matches at 9 bases. This CDR3 has 16 residues. Trimming took 3 bases from V and 3 from J; bases not matched to a gene: 9. Germline V lookup: CDR1 KGHSH, CDR2 LQKENI. CDR3 DNA sequence: TGTGCCAGCTCACCTATGAGGGACAGGGTAGACTACGAGCAGTACTTC. Translation gives CASSPMRDRVDYEQYF.

This clone has only one observation. The CDR3, as DNA: TGTGCCAGCAGGTTGGGAGAGGGGGTGCCCCAAGAGACCCAGTACTTC. It encodes CASRLGEGVPQETQYF. The V call is TRBV6-4, the J call TRBJ2-5; maybe TRBD1 (6 bases). The ends were cut back, 6 bases at V and 1 base at J, with 18 bases in the middle. Germline V gene lookup returns CDR1 MRHNA and CDR2 SNTAGT. CDR3 length equals 16 residues.

Written as DNA, the CDR3 is TGTGCCAGTAGTCTCTTTCAGGGTGGGGTTTCACCCCTCCACTTT. The encoded protein is CASSLFQGGVSPLHF. The V and J genes are TRBV19 and TRBJ1-6, with D possibly being TRBD1 (5 bases). Trimming took off 5 bases at V and 9 bases at J, with 17 bases between the two ends. Germline V gene lookup returns CDR1 LNHDA and CDR2 SQIVND (reference sequence). The CDR3 contains 15 residues.

This chain uses TRBV6-7 with TRBJ2-2; TRBD2 aligns across 11 bases. TRBV6-7 is reported as an ORF; its role is uncertain. V was clipped by 2 bases and J by 6 bases; unmatched bases: 2. The CDR3 spans 15 residues. CDR3 sequence reads: CASSYLAGGAGELFF. CDR3 nucleotide sequence: TGTGCCAGCAGTTACCTAGCGGGAGGAGCCGGGGAGCTGTTTTTT.

The gene calls are TRBV28 and TRBJ2-7; the D is unclear. Germline V gene lookup returns CDR1 MDHEN and CDR2 SYDVKM. V was cut by 6 bases and J by 2 bases, with 14 bases left in between. The CDR3 is made up of 14 amino acids. The CDR3 region has the DNA TGTGCCAGCAGCGGTCTCTCAATTACCTACGAGCAGTACTTC. Amino acids: CASSGLSITYEQYF.

This chain joins TRBV29-1 and TRBJ2-3; 9 bases align to TRBD2. There are 14 residues in the CDR3. J was trimmed by 0 bases and V by 4 bases; bases with no gene match: 2. Germline loops: CDR1 SQVTM, CDR2 ANQGSEA. The CDR3 here is CSVVRGGSTDTQYF. In nucleotides, the CDR3 is TGCAGCGTTGTGCGGGGGGGGAGCACAGATACGCAGTATTTT.

The chain employs TRBV5-1 and TRBJ1-1; D gene unclear. This CDR3 region has 14 residues. The V and J ends lost 0 bases and 4 bases respectively, with 10 bases between them. The germline V gene encodes CDR1 SGHRS and CDR2 YFSETQ. The CDR3 bases are TGCGCCAGCAGCTTGGAGTCGGCGGGCACTGAAGCTTTCTTT. Translation: CASSLESAGTEAFF. Drawing the rest from reference TRBV5-1 and TRBJ1-1, the complete variable domain is KAGVTQTPRYLIKTRGQQVTLSCSPISGHRSVSWYQQTPGQGLQFLFEYFSETQRNKGNFPGRFSGRQFSNSRSEMNVSTLELGDSALYLCASSLESAGTEAFFGQGTRLTVV.

The J gene is TRBJ1-1, the V gene TRBV7-8; 9 bases align to TRBD1. Germline values: CDR1 SGHVS, CDR2 FQNEAQ. V lost 5 bases, J lost 3 bases, and 7 bases stayed unmatched. This CDR3 contains 15 residues. The CDR3 sequence: CASSRDRGGYTEAFF. CDR3 sequence (DNA): TGTGCCAGCAGCAGAGACAGGGGGGGTTACACTGAAGCTTTCTTT.

The chain employs TRBV10-3 and TRBJ2-3; the D gene is possibly TRBD1 (6 bases). Germline V gene sequence: CDR1 ENHRY, CDR2 SYGVKD. V was pared by 2 bases and J by 3 bases, with 15 bases between. CDR3 length: 16 amino acids. CDR3 protein: CAISEIHRQGTDTQYF. CDR3 sequence (DNA): TGTGCCATCAGTGAGATCCATCGGCAGGGGACAGATACGCAGTATTTT.

This chain connects TRBV7-3 to TRBJ1-4; TRBD1 might be the D (5 bases). The CDR3 has 14 residues. Germline loops: CDR1 SGHTA, CDR2 FQGTGA. V was shortened by 4 bases and J by 6 bases, with 12 bases between the two germline ends. The CDR3 DNA sequence: TGTGCCAGCAGCTCGCAGGGTTCAGATGAAAAACTGTTTTTT. Amino acid sequence: CASSSQGSDEKLFF.

This clone was counted once. This chain uses TRBV7-2 with TRBJ1-1; 7 bases agree with TRBD1. Germline loops: CDR1 SGHTA, CDR2 FQGNSA. This CDR3 region has 14 residues. V was pared by 4 bases and J by 1 base, with 3 bases of the junction left unmatched. CDR3 nucleotide sequence: TGTGCCAGCAGCTCTCAGGGGGGGAACACTGAAGCTTTCTTT. Translation: CASSSQGGNTEAFF.